These 31 T cell receptor beta chains share one sample of origin, sequenced in a study of blood T cell repertoires in COVID-19. The repertoire was sequenced with immunoSEQ multiplex PCR; TCRdb's copy has only in-frame clones and lacks some. The sample contains more than 150,000 clones, roughly 76% of which appear only once. The specimen was peripheral blood. These receptors all come from a woman older than 75 with COVID-19, enrolled during active disease.

This clone was counted a single time. The genes are TRBV5-1 and TRBJ1-6; 7 bases are a match to TRBD1. CDR3 length equals 15 residues. The germline V gene has CDR1 SGHRS and CDR2 YFSETQ. Trimming removed 0 bases from V and 6 bases from J; junction bases left unmatched: 3. CDR3 coding DNA: TGCGCCAGCAGCTTGGGACAGGGTCGTAATTCACCCCTCCACTTT. Its protein product is CASSLGQGRNSPLHF.

In this sample, this clone turned up a few times. The chain links TRBV4-3 to TRBJ2-7, with TRBD1 as a possible D gene (6 bases). The V gene lost 3 bases and the J gene lost 6 bases, with 15 bases spanning the gap. The CDR3 covers 14 residues. Germline-derived CDR1 and CDR2 are LGHNA and YSLEER. The CDR3 reads CASSHREGVGEQYF. CDR3 DNA: TGCGCCAGCAGCCATCGAGAGGGGGTTGGCGAGCAGTACTTC.

This chain connects TRBV24-1 to TRBJ2-2, with D unclear. The V and J ends lost 4 bases and 2 bases respectively, with 4 bases between them. The length of the CDR3 is 13 residues. CDR1 and CDR2 (germline): KGHDR, SFDVKD. The CDR3: CATSDPNTGELFF. DNA of the CDR3: TGTGCCACCAGTGACCCTAACACCGGGGAGCTGTTTTTT.

J is TRBJ1-2 and V is TRBV7-9, with D tentatively TRBD1 (5 bases). Germline values: CDR1 SEHNR, CDR2 FQNEAQ (reference sequence). The V end was cut by 1 base, the J end by 8 bases, with 11 bases between. This CDR3 has 13 amino acids. In DNA form, the CDR3 reads TGTGCCAGCAGCTTAGATAACAGGATCGGCTACACCTTC. Translated, it gives CASSLDNRIGYTF. Supplemented by reference TRBV7-9 and TRBJ1-2, the full variable domain reads DTGVSQNPRHKITKRGQNVTFRCDPISEHNRLYWYRQTLGQGPEFLTYFQNEAQLEKSRLLSDRFSAERPKGSFSTLEIQRTEQGDSAMYLCASSLDNRIGYTFGSGTRLTVV.

The chain combines TRBV4-2 with TRBJ2-2; 13 bases match TRBD2. The germline CDR1 and CDR2 sequences are LGHNA and YNFKEQ. This CDR3 spans 20 amino acids. Trimming removed 0 bases from V and 2 bases from J; junction bases left unmatched: 9. This CDR3 reads CASSQDRGLAGVLNTGELFF. DNA of the CDR3: TGTGCCAGCAGCCAAGATAGAGGACTAGCGGGGGTCCTTAACACCGGGGAGCTGTTTTTT.

This rearrangement joins TRBV4-1 to TRBJ1-1, with D uncertain. Trimming took off 4 bases at V and 7 bases at J, with 10 bases between the two ends. The CDR3 extends over 12 amino acids. Germline CDR1 MGHRA, CDR2 YSYEKL. The CDR3 reads CASSPDTVEAFF. DNA of the CDR3: TGCGCCAGCAGCCCCGACACGGTTGAAGCTTTCTTT.

The rearrangement uses TRBV21-1 and TRBJ2-4; TRBD2 reflects the table's D call only, with no check against the DNA. TRBV21-1 is a listed pseudogene. The CDR3 sequence is 15 residues long. Written as DNA, the CDR3 is TGTGCCAGCAGCAAAGATCCTATAGCCAAAAACATTCAGTACTTC. Its translation is CASSKDPIAKNIQYF.

The genes are TRBV5-4 and TRBJ2-3, with 7 nucleotides matching TRBD2. Trimming took 0 bases from V and 4 from J; bases not matched to a gene: 5. The CDR3 loop spans 15 amino acids. Germline assignment: CDR1 SGHNT and CDR2 YYREEE (reference sequence). CDR3 sequence (DNA): TGTGCCAGCAGCTTGGAGCGGGATGGGGCAGATACGCAGTATTTT. Protein: CASSLERDGADTQYF.

This CDR3 is CASSQDWRGRYGYTF. The CDR3, as DNA: TGTGCCAGCAGCCAAGATTGGCGGGGGCGGTATGGCTACACCTTC. This rearrangement joins TRBV3-1 (or the pseudogene TRBV3-2) to TRBJ1-2; a weak D match, TRBD1 (6 bases). The V end lost 0 bases, the J end lost 5 bases, and 13 bases lay between the germline ends. The CDR3 extends over 15 amino acids. CDR1 and CDR2 from the germline V gene are LGHDT and YNNKEL (reference sequence).

The chain is built from TRBV15 and TRBJ1-4; D might be TRBD1 (5 bases). Germline V CDR1 and CDR2: LNHNV, YYDKDF (reference sequence). Between the trimmed V and J ends, which lost 1 base and 0 bases, there was a span of 6 bases. CDR3 length: 15 residues. DNA for the CDR3: TGTGCCACCAGCAGAGGGGGGGCAACTAATGAAAAACTGTTTTTT. Protein sequence: CATSRGGATNEKLFF. The whole variable domain, remainder taken from reference TRBV15 and TRBJ1-4, is DAMVIQNPRYQVTQFGKPVTLSCSQTLNHNVMYWYQQKSSQAPKLLFHYYDKDFNNEADTPDNFQSRRPNTSFCFLDIRSPGLGDTAMYLCATSRGGATNEKLFFGSGTQLSVL.

A few counts support this clone. The V and J genes are TRBV7-2 and TRBJ2-7; D remains unclear. From germline, CDR1 is SGHTA and CDR2 FQGNSA. This CDR3 comprises 14 residues. V was clipped by 2 bases and J by 0 bases, with 8 bases between them. CDR3 coding DNA: TGTGCCAGCAGCTTAAACTTATTCTCCTACGAGCAGTACTTC. This sequence encodes CASSLNLFSYEQYF.

The CDR3 nucleotides read TGCGCCAGCAGCCAGAAGGAACAGTCCAATGAGCAGTTCTTC. Protein sequence: CASSQKEQSNEQFF. The chain is built from TRBV4-1 and TRBJ2-1; D unresolved. Looked up from germline, CDR1 is MGHRA and CDR2 is YSYEKL. With 3 bases removed from V and 6 bases from J, the gap between germline ends came to 12 bases. The CDR3 length is 14 residues.

V usage is TRBV19 and J usage is TRBJ2-2; D is uncertain. The V gene lost 0 bases and the J gene lost 7 bases, with 9 bases spanning the gap. The CDR3 spans 14 residues. The V gene's germline CDR1 is LNHDA and CDR2 SQIVND (reference sequence). CDR3 DNA sequence: TGTGCCAGTAGTATAGATCTCAGGTTCGGGGAGCTGTTTTTT. Amino acids: CASSIDLRFGELFF. The full variable domain, its missing parts supplied by reference TRBV19 and TRBJ2-2, is DGGITQSPKYLFRKEGQNVTLSCEQNLNHDAMYWYRQDPGQGLRLIYYSQIVNDFQKGDIAEGYSVSREKKESFPLTVTSAQKNPTAFYLCASSIDLRFGELFFGEGSRLTVL.

The genes are TRBV7-9 and TRBJ2-1; TRBD1 is a possible D gene (5 bases). Trimming took off 3 bases at V and 10 bases at J, with 13 bases between the two ends. Germline V gene lookup returns CDR1 SEHNR and CDR2 FQNEAQ (reference sequence). The length of the CDR3 is 13 residues. For the CDR3, the DNA is TGTGCCAGCAGCTTGGGGCTCCTCGTGGAGCAGTTCTTC. Translation: CASSLGLLVEQFF.

The rearrangement joins TRBV2 to TRBJ1-2; D may be TRBD1 (6 bases). Germline assignment: CDR1 SNHLY and CDR2 FYNNEI. V was cut by 2 bases and J by 8 bases, with 12 bases left in between. The CDR3 extends over 13 amino acids. CDR3 nucleotide sequence: TGTGCCAGCAGTGAACCAGGGGAAAGGGGCTACACCTTC. As protein: CASSEPGERGYTF.

The gene calls are TRBV19 and TRBJ1-2; D is possibly TRBD1 (6 bases). The CDR3 sequence is 13 residues long. V lost 5 bases to trimming and J lost 4 bases, with 11 bases between them. Germline CDR1 reads LNHDA; CDR2 reads SQIVND (reference sequence). The CDR3 region is CASSPPDSYGYTF. In nucleotides, the CDR3 is TGTGCCAGTAGTCCCCCGGACAGCTATGGCTACACCTTC.

The genes are TRBV2 and TRBJ1-1; the match to TRBD1 covers 7 bases. Germline lookup yields CDR1 SNHLY and CDR2 FYNNEI. The CDR3 contains 14 residues. V lost 11 bases to trimming and J lost 5 bases; unmatched junction nucleotides: 14. The DNA of the CDR3 is TGTGCCTCAGCAACCCCAGGGGGTCGGACTGAAGCTTTCTTT. Its translation is CASATPGGRTEAFF.

The J gene is TRBJ1-1, the V gene TRBV9; D call uncertain. Deletions cut 0 bases from V and 0 bases from J, with 6 bases between. Germline assignment: CDR1 SGDLS and CDR2 YYNGEE. This CDR3 contains 14 residues. The CDR3 sequence is CASSVGHLNTEAFF. For the CDR3, the DNA is TGTGCCAGCAGCGTAGGACACCTGAACACTGAAGCTTTCTTT.

The chain carries TRBV5-4 and TRBJ1-1; D uncertain. CDR3 size: 13 residues. The germline V gene encodes CDR1 SGHNT and CDR2 YYREEE (reference sequence). The V end was cut by 3 bases, the J end by 7 bases, with 13 bases between. CDR3 DNA: TGTGCCAGCAGCTCGTCACAGCCGTTTGAAGCTTTCTTT. Protein: CASSSSQPFEAFF.

CDR3 nucleotides: TGTGCCAGCAGCTTGGGAGGGGGCGTAAACATTCAGTACTTC. This gives the protein CASSLGGGVNIQYF. The chain recombines TRBV5-8 with TRBJ2-4, with 7 bases lining up with TRBD1. The CDR3 is 14 amino acids. The J segment lost 6 bases and the V segment lost 0 bases, leaving 3 bases of the junction unmatched. Germline V lookup: CDR1 SGHTS, CDR2 YDEGEE.

J is TRBJ2-7 and V is TRBV3-1 (or the pseudogene TRBV3-2), with D possibly being TRBD2 (5 bases). CDR1 and CDR2 from the germline V gene are LGHDT and YNNKEL (reference sequence). This CDR3 is 15 amino acids long. Trimming stripped 4 bases from V and 0 bases from J, with 13 bases between. The CDR3 sequence is CASSPRIASSYEQYF. The CDR3 nucleotides are TGTGCCAGCAGCCCCAGGATAGCGTCCTCCTACGAGCAGTACTTC.

The rearrangement links TRBV6-5 to TRBJ1-2, with TRBD1 identical over 7 bases. Germline trimming cut 2 bases from V and 5 bases from J; bases unmatched to any gene: 11. CDR3 length: 16 amino acids. Germline CDR1 MNHEY, CDR2 SVGAGI. The CDR3 loop reads CASSYGRRGIRYGYTF. The CDR3, as DNA: TGTGCCAGCAGTTACGGGCGCAGGGGGATTCGGTATGGCTACACCTTC.

A few counts support this clone. The V gene is TRBV5-1, the J gene TRBJ2-1; 10 bases are a match to TRBD2. Germline CDR1 reads SGHRS; CDR2 reads YFSETQ. Trimming at V came to 4 bases and at J to 7 bases, leaving 11 bases not matched to a gene. CDR3 length: 16 residues. The CDR3 region has the DNA TGCGCCAGCAGCCCAAAAGCGGGGGGGCCCGGGAATGAGCAGTTCTTC. Its protein product is CASSPKAGGPGNEQFF.

The gene calls are TRBV5-1 and TRBJ2-1; D unclear. Looked up from germline, CDR1 is SGHRS and CDR2 is YFSETQ. V was trimmed by 2 bases and J by 6 bases, leaving 6 bases between them. This CDR3 comprises 12 residues. The CDR3, as DNA: TGCGCCAGCAGCTTCTATCTCAATGAGCAGTTCTTC. Translated: CASSFYLNEQFF.

A single count supports this clone. The chain uses TRBV30 and TRBJ2-7; a weak D match, TRBD1 (5 bases). Germline V CDR1 and CDR2: GTSNPN, SVGIG (reference sequence). The V end lost 3 bases, the J end lost 2 bases, and 17 bases lay between the germline ends. This CDR3 is built from 15 residues. Here the CDR3 DNA reads TGTGCCTGGAGCATTGGCAGGGCTTCTACCTACGAGCAGTACTTC. Translated: CAWSIGRASTYEQYF.

The rearrangement links TRBV2 to TRBJ2-3, with 12 bases aligning to TRBD2. CDR3 length: 16 residues. CDR1 is SNHLY, CDR2 FYNNEI, per germline. The V gene end was trimmed by 6 bases and the J gene end by 3 bases; junction bases not matched to a gene: 7. CDR3 residues: CASSPLAGGSTDTQYF. CDR3 coding DNA: TGTGCCAGCAGCCCGCTAGCGGGAGGGAGTACAGATACGCAGTATTTT.

This chain uses TRBV7-6 with TRBJ2-2; perhaps TRBD2 as D (6 bases). V was shortened by 4 bases and J by 5 bases, with 17 bases between the two germline ends. The germline V gene has CDR1 SGHVS and CDR2 FNYEAQ. This CDR3 spans 16 amino acids. CDR3 nucleotide sequence: TGTGCCAGCAGCTCCCTACGGGAGACACCAACCGGGGAGCTGTTTTTT. Translation gives CASSSLRETPTGELFF.

The genes are TRBV5-6 and TRBJ1-5; 7 bases agree with TRBD1. The germline V gene encodes CDR1 SGHDT and CDR2 YYEEEE. The CDR3 length is 16 residues. V trimming: 0 bases; J trimming: 2 bases; junction bases outside the gene matches: 5. The CDR3 loop reads CASSLGAGGGNQPQHF. For the CDR3, the DNA is TGTGCCAGCAGCTTGGGGGCAGGGGGTGGCAATCAGCCCCAGCATTTT.

V usage is TRBV18 and J usage is TRBJ1-1; D is undetermined. Germline loops: CDR1 KGHSH, CDR2 LQKENI. The CDR3 totals 16 residues. V shed 5 bases and J shed 1 base, with 17 bases lying between them. In DNA form, the CDR3 reads TGTGCCAGCTCATCCCCCTCCGGACGGGGGAACACTGAAGCTTTCTTT. It is translated as CASSSPSGRGNTEAFF.

The genes are TRBV30 and TRBJ2-7; maybe TRBD1 (6 bases). Trimming took off 3 bases at V and 12 bases at J, with 21 bases between the two ends. CDR3 length: 13 residues. CDR1 and CDR2 from the germline V gene are GTSNPN and SVGIG (reference sequence). The CDR3: CAWRRLGDNKSYF. In DNA, the CDR3 is TGTGCCTGGAGGAGGCTAGGGGACAATAAATCGTACTTC.

This sequence joins TRBV4-2 and TRBJ2-2; 9 nucleotides agree with TRBD2. V shed 1 base, J shed 2 bases, and the junction held 5 bases outside the gene matches. The germline V gene encodes CDR1 LGHNA and CDR2 YNFKEQ. This CDR3 comprises 17 residues. In DNA, the CDR3 is TGTGCCAGCAGCCAAGGGAGTAGCGGGGGAAACACCGGGGAGCTGTTTTTT. Translating it yields CASSQGSSGGNTGELFF.